What follows describes a single T cell receptor beta chain. Its antigen is not identified. A much larger clone sits a single nucleotide away, making a read error possible. The study drew its donors from healthy HIV-negative adults without recent acute infections or vaccinations. This entry belongs to a study of shared clonotypes between healthy human individuals. Findings and limits, study-wide: Estimated richness was generally greater in naive than memory subsets. How much donors shared clonotypes was expected to be affected by sequencing depth. A limitation of the genetic and exposure-history diversity represented arose from few donors.

Assay used: immunoSEQ multiplex PCR; TCRdb lists only in-frame clones, some missing. Here the sample spans about 1.1 million clones, around three quarters being singletons. Germline V gene lookup returns CDR1 MDHEN and CDR2 SYDVKM. CDR3 size: 13 residues. Trimming removed 8 bases from V and 8 bases from J, with 18 bases in between. This receptor was obtained from a man aged 18 to 30 in good health. Some clones in this sample may be carry-over from other donors' samples. The genes are TRBV28 and TRBJ1-2; perhaps TRBD1 as D (6 bases). Sequencing input: memory CD4+ T cells from PBMCs. Documented subset: CD45RA-negative fraction. CDR3 sequence (DNA): TGTGCCAGCTTGGGCGGGGGGCGACGGGGCTACACCTTC. This codes for CASLGGGRRGYTF.